This T cell receptor (beta chain) appears in the sequencing data of a study of blood T cell repertoires in COVID-19 (dated by TCRdb to about 2020). With respect to the entire study: Samples from collaborators originated in the United States, Italy and Spain and spanned both the acute and convalescent phases of COVID-19. Sample metadata almost always included a de-identified subject ID, COVID-19 status, age in years and sex. Deeply sampled blood TCRbeta repertoires from subjects exposed to, actively infected with, or recovered from COVID-19 were included in the dataset. A freely available public database, intended as a resource for researchers studying the immune response to SARS-CoV-2, is where the repertoires were released. HLA class I and class II types, where available, came from metadata supplied by the sample provider rather than from assay-based typing. The material from the prospective study consisted of cDNA or gDNA derived from T cells, B-cell-depleted T cells, or PBMCs. The samples were drawn from two sources: the first 160 participants of the ongoing ImmuneRACE study, and some 1,300 subjects contributed by 6 global collaborators. Paper-wide results and their limitations: Clinical and demographic metadata were provided uncurated, with the amount varying by source and participant.

TCRbeta CDR3 regions were amplified from genomic DNA using the immunoSEQ Assay, a bias-controlled multiplex PCR. The source study handled its data this way. Within the assay, amplification of reference gene primers was used to estimate how many nucleated cells each sample contained. To quantify the absolute abundance of each unique TCRbeta CDR3 rearrangement, sequence reads were collapsed and filtered. For each sample, productive Simpson clonality was calculated by taking the square root of Simpson's diversity index across productive rearrangements. TCRdb holds this immuneACCESS table with in-frame rearrangements only. Some clones are missing; in checked studies, unresolved V genes explain under half, and the rest has no known cause. V, J and clone size were drawn from that table, and D and trimming were deduced from the DNA. Present in this sample are under 85,000 clones, approximately 87% of which were seen just once. Jointly, the top ten make up approximately 17% of the sample.

The germline V gene yields SGHTA for CDR1 and FQGNSA for CDR2. The CDR3 contains 15 residues, cysteine and phenylalanine counted. Only the CDR3 part of the read is kept: 45 bases, read in frame from the first base. V and J are truncated by 7 bases and 1 base respectively, leaving an intervening sequence of 15 bases. Comments on this clone: Its target antigen remains unknown. No base qualities exist here, and no much larger clone lies one base off it.

Collaborating institutions collected whole blood in K2EDTA tubes following their own protocols. For TCRbeta analysis, collaborator samples were shipped as frozen whole blood, as isolated PBMCs, or as DNA extracted from either sample type. Sequencing was carried out using peripheral blood. The chain is assembled from TRBV7-2 and TRBJ2-3; a confident D gene designation cannot be given. This sequence originates from a man older than 75 in a cohort sampled during active COVID-19. DNA sequence: TGTGCCAGCAACCCTACGACCCTAGGCACAGATACGCAGTATTTT. This codes for CASNPTTLGTDTQYF.